The rows below give T cell receptor beta chains drawn from one sample of a study of T cell clones after liver transplantation. Some clones are missing from TCRdb's copy, which holds only in-frame ones; the method was immunoSEQ multiplex PCR. Here the sample spans about 33,000 clones, about 93% being singletons. Here the sequenced sample was CD8+ T cells from blood, taken 12 months after liver transplant. These TCRs come from a human patient who received a liver transplant. The graft donor may account for some of the T cells. CDR3s include the opening cysteine and the closing phenylalanine or tryptophan. A D gene is named only where the DNA matches it firmly. The listing skips clone size in some rows; elsewhere it reads once, few, many or a size class.

TRBJ2-7 | . | . | TRBV12-5 | TGTGCTAGTGGTTCTAGTATACAGGGTTTCTACGAGCAGTACTTC | CASGSSIQGFYEQYF
TRBJ2-7 | . | . | TRBV6-5 | TGTGCCAGCAGTTACTCCGATAGCGAACCCTACGAGCAGTACTTC | CASSYSDSEPYEQYF
TRBJ1-2 | . | . | TRBV10-3 | TGTGCCATCAGTGAGTCGCCAGGGGCGATTGGCTACACCTTC | CAISESPGAIGYTF
TRBJ2-7 | . | . | TRBV5-6 | TGTGCCAGCAGCCCGGTCCGCTCCTACGAGCAGTACTTC | CASSPVRSYEQYF
TRBJ1-6 | . | . | TRBV27 | TGTGCCAGCAGTTTCGTCAGGCCAAGAAATTCACCCCTCCACTTT | CASSFVRPRNSPLHF
TRBJ2-5 | . | TRBD1 | TRBV5-6 | TGTGCCAGCAGCCCGACAGGGCAGGAGACCCAGTACTTC | CASSPTGQETQYF
TRBJ2-7 | few | TRBD2 | TRBV15 | TGTGCCACCACCTTAGGTTACGGAGGGCTAGCGGAGACCTACGAGCAGTACTTC | CATTLGYGGLAETYEQYF
TRBJ1-2 | few | TRBD1 | TRBV7-9 | TGTGCCAGCAGACCCGGGACAGGGGGCTTCTATGGCTACACCTTC | CASRPGTGGFYGYTF
TRBJ2-3 | . | TRBD1 | TRBV7-6 | TGTGCCAGCAGCTTACGTCCGGGACAGGGGAGCACAGATACGCAGTATTTT | CASSLRPGQGSTDTQYF
TRBJ1-2 | once | . | TRBV2 | TGTGCCAGCATCGGGGGCCTTTATGGCTACACCTTC | CASIGGLYGYTF
TRBJ2-7 | . | TRBD1 | TRBV7-9 | TGTGCCAGCATGGACAGGACTGACTACGAGCAGTACTTC | CASMDRTDYEQYF
TRBJ2-3 | . | . | TRBV28 | TGTGCCAGCAGGTCAATCACTACCCGCACAGATACGCAGTATTTT | CASRSITTRTDTQYF
TRBJ2-7 | . | TRBD2 | TRBV28 | TGTGCCAGCAGTTCTAGCGGGAGTTTCTTCGAGCAGTACTTC | CASSSSGSFFEQYF
TRBJ1-2 | . | . | TRBV9 | TGTGCCTCAACCCAGGGTCAGGGCTACACCTTC | CASTQGQGYTF